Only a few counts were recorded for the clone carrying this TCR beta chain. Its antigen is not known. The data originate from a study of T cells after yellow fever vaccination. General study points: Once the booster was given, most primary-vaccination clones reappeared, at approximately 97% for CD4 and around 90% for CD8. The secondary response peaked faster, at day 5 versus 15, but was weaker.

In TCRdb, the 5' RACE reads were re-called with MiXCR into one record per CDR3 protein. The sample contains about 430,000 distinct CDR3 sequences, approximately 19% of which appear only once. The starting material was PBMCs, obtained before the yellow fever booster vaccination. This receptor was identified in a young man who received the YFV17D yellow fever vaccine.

This chain's CDR3 is CASSLAGPGSEAFF. DNA of the CDR3: TGCGCCAGCAGCTTGGCCGGGCCTGGCTCTGAAGCTTTCTTT. The chain joins TRBV5-1 to TRBJ1-1; D uncertain. In germline, CDR1 is SGHRS, CDR2 YFSETQ. With 0 bases removed from V and 6 bases from J, the gap between germline ends came to 12 bases. The CDR3 has 14 amino acids.